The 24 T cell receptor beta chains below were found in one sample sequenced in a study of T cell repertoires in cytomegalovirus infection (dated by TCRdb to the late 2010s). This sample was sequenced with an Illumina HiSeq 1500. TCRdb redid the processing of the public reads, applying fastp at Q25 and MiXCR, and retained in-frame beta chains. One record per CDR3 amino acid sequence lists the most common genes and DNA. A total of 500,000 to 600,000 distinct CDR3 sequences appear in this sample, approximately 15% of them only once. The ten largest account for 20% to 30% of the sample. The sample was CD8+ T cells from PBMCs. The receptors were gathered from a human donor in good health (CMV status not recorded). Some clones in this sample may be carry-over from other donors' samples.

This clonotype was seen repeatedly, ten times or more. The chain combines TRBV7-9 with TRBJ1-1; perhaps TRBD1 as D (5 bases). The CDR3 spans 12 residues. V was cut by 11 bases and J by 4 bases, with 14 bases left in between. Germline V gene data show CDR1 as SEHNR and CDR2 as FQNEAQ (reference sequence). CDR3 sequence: CAAELGGTEAFF. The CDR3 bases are TGTGCCGCCGAGTTGGGGGGCACTGAAGCTTTCTTT.

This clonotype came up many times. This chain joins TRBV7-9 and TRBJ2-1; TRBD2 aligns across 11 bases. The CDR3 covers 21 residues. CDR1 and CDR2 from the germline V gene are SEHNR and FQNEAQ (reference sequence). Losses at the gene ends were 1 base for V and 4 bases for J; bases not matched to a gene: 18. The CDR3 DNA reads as TGTGCCAGCAGCTTAGTAGGCCATTCTCCCCACGGGACTAGCGGTTACAATGAGCAGTTCTTC. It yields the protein CASSLVGHSPHGTSGYNEQFF.

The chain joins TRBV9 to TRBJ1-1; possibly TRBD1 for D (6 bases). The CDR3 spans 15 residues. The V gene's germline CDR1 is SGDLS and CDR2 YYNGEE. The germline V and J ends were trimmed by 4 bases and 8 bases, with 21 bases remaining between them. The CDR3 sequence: CASSPPGGPALEAFF. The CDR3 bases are TGTGCCAGCAGCCCACCCGGGGGGCCGGCACTGGAAGCTTTCTTT.

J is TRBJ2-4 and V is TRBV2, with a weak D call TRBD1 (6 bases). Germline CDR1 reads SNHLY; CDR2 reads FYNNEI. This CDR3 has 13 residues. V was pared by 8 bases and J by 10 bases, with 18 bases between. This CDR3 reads CASGPPGQRIQYF. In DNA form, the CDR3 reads TGTGCCAGCGGGCCCCCCGGACAGAGAATTCAGTACTTC.

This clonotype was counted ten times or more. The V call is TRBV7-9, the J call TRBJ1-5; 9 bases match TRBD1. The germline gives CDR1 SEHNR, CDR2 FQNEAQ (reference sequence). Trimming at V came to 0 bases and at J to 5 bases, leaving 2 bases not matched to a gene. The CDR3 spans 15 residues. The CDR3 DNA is TGTGCCAGCAGCTTAGCCGGGACAGGGTATCAGCCCCAGCATTTT. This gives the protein CASSLAGTGYQPQHF.

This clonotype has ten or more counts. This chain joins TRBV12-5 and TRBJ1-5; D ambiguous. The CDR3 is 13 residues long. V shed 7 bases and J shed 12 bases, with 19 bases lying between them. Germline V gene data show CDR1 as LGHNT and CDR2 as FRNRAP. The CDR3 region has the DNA TGTGCTAGTGCCTTCTCGACCGGACGGGACCAGCATTTT. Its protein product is CASAFSTGRDQHF.

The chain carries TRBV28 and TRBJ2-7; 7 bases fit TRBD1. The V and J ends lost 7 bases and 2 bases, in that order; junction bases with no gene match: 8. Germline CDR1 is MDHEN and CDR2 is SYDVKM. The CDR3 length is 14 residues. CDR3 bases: TGTGCCAGCACCCTGCGGACAGGCCCCTACGAGCAGTACTTC. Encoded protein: CASTLRTGPYEQYF.

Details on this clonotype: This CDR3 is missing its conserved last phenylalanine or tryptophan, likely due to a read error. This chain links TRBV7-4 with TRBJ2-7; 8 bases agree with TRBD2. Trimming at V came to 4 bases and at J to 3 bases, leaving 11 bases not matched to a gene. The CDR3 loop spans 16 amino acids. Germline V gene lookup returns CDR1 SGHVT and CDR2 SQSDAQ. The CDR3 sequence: CASSCGLAQVGYEQYY. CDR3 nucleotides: TGTGCCAGCAGCTGCGGACTAGCCCAGGTAGGCTACGAGCAGTACTAC.

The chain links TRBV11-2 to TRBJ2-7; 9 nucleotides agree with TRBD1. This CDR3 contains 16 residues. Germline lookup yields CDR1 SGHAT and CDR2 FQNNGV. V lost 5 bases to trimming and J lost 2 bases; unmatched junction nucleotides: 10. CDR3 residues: CASSPMGTGFPYEQYF. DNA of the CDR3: TGTGCCAGCAGCCCGATGGGGACAGGGTTCCCCTACGAGCAGTACTTC. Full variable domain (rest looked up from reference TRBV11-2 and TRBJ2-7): EAGVAQSPRYKIIEKRQSVAFWCNPISGHATLYWYQQILGQGPKLLIQFQNNGVVDDSQLPKDRFSAERLKGVDSTLKIQPAKLEDSAVYLCASSPMGTGFPYEQYFGPGTRLTVT.

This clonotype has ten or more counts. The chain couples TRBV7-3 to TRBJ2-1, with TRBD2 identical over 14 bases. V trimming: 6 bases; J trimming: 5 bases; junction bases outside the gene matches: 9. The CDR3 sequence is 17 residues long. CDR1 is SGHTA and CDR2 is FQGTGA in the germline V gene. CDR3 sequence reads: CASSWEGGLAGDNEQFF. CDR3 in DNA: TGTGCCAGCAGTTGGGAGGGGGGACTAGCGGGAGACAATGAGCAGTTCTTC.

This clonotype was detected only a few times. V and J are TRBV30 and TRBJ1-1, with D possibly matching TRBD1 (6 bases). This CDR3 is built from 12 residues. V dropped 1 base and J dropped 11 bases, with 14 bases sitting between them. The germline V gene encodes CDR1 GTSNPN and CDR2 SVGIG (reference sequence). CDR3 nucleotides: TGTGCCTGGAGTGCCCTACAGGGAAGTGCTTTCTTT. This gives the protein CAWSALQGSAFF.

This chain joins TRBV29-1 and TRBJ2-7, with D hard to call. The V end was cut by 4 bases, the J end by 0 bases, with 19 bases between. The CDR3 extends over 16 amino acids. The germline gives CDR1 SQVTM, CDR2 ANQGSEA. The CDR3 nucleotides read TGCAGCGTTGGGTCACGAACATCTAGTGGCTCCTACGAGCAGTACTTC. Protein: CSVGSRTSSGSYEQYF.

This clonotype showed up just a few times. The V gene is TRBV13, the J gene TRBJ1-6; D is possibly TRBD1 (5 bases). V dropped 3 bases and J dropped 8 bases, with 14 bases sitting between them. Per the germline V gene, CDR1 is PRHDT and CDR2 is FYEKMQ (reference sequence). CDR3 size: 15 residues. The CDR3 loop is CASSLRGAGDSPLHF. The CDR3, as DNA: TGTGCCAGCAGCTTGCGCGGGGCTGGTGATTCACCCCTCCACTTT.

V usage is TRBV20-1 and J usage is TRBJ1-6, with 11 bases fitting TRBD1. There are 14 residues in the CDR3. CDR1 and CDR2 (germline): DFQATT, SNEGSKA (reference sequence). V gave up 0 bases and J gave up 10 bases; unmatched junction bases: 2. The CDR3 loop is CSAREDRGRSPLHF. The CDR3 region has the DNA TGCAGTGCTAGAGAGGACAGGGGGCGATCACCCCTCCACTTT.

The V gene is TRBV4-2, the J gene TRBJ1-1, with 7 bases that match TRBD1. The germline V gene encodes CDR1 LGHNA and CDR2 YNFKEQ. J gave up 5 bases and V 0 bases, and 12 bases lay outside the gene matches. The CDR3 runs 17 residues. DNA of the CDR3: TGTGCCAGCAGCCAAGATCTGTTTGGCAGGGGGGGAACTGAAGCTTTCTTT. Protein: CASSQDLFGRGGTEAFF.

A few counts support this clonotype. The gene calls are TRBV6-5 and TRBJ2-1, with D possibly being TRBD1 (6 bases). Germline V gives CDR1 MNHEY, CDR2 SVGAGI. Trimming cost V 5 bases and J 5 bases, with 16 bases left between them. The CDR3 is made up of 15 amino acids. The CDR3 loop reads CASSQRGGRNNEQFF. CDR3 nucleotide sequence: TGTGCCAGCAGTCAGCGAGGGGGACGGAACAATGAGCAGTTCTTC.

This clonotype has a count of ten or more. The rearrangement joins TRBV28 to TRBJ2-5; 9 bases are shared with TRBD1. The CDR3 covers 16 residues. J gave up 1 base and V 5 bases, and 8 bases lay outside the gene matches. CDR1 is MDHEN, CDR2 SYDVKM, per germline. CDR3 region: CASSILGTGFQETQYF. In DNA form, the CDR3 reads TGTGCCAGCAGTATCCTAGGGACAGGGTTCCAAGAGACCCAGTACTTC. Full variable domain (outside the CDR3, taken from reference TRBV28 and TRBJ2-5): DVKVTQSSRYLVKRTGEKVFLECVQDMDHENMFWYRQDPGLGLRLIYFSYDVKMKEKGDIPEGYSVSREKKERFSLILESASTNQTSMYLCASSILGTGFQETQYFGPGTRLLVL.

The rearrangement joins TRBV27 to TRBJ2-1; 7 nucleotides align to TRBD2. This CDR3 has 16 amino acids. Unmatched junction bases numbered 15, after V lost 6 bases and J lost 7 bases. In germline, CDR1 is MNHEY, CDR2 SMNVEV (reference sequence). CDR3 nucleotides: TGTGCCAGCAGAGTTATTAGCGGGCGCATGGGAAATGAGCAGTTCTTC. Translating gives CASRVISGRMGNEQFF.

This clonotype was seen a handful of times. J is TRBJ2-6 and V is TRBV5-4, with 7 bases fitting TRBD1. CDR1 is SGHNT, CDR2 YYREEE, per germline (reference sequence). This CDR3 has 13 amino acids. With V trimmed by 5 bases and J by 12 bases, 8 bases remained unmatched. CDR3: CASSTDRASVLTF. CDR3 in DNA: TGTGCCAGCAGTACAGACAGGGCTTCCGTCCTGACTTTC.

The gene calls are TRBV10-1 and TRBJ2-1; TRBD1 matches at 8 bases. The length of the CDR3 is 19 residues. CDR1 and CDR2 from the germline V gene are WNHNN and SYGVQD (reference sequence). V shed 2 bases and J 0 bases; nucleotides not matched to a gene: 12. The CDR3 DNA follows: TGCGCCAGCAGTGAGGGCCCAGGACAGGGAAGTAGCTCCTACAATGAGCAGTTCTTC. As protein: CASSEGPGQGSSSYNEQFF.

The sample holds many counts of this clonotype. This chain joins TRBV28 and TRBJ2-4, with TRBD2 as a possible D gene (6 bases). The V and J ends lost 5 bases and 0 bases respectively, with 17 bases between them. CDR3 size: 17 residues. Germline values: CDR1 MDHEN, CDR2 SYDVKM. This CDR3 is CASSPPGTELAKNIQYF. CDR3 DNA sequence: TGTGCCAGCAGTCCCCCCGGGACTGAACTAGCCAAAAACATTCAGTACTTC.

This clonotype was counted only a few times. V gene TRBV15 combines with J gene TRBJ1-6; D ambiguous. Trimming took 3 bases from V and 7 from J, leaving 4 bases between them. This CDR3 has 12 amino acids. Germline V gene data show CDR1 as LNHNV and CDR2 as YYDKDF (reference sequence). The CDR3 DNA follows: TGTGCCACCAGCAGCGAGAATTCACCCCTCCACTTT. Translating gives CATSSENSPLHF.

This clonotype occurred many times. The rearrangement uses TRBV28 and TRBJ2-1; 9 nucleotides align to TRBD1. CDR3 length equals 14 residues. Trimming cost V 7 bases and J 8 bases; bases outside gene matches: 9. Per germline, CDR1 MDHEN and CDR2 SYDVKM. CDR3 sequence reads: CASNPGTGLHEQFF. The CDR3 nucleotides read TGTGCCAGCAACCCCGGGACAGGGTTGCATGAGCAGTTCTTC.

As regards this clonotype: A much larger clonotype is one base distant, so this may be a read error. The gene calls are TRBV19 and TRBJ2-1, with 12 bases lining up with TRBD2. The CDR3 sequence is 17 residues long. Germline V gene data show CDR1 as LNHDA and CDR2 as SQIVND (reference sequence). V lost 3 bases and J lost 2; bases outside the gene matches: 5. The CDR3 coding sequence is TGTGCCAGTAGTATGCCTAGCGGGGGGGGAGCCTACAATGAGCAGTTCTTC. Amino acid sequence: CASSMPSGGGAYNEQFF.